This section outlines one TCR beta chain sequence together with its context. No antigen is known for it. Use of 60 Vbeta and 13 Jbeta primers characterized the PCR. The repertoire was sequenced with immunoSEQ multiplex PCR; TCRdb's copy has only in-frame clones and lacks some. This table has about 150,000 clones, about 83% appearing once. The data originate from a study of cytomegalovirus exposure and HLA in healthy donors. Study observations and caveats: As immune exposure information, only CMV serostatus was available. Reports credit the classifier with highly specific, highly sensitive diagnosis of cytomegalovirus status.

Nominal health characterized the donors when sampled, though unrecorded immune exposures were likely. The TCR sequence derives from a woman aged 40 to 50 in good health and CMV-seronegative. The source material was PBMCs.

The CDR3 sequence: CASRKRQGQYF. CDR3 nucleotides: TGTGCCAGCAGAAAGAGACAGGGCCAGTACTTC. The chain links TRBV28 to TRBJ2-5, with 7 bases lining up with TRBD1. CDR1 MDHEN and CDR2 SYDVKM come from the germline V gene. The CDR3 has 11 amino acids. Trimming at V came to 6 bases and at J to 10 bases, leaving 5 bases not matched to a gene.